The source of this T cell receptor beta chain is a study of blood T cell repertoires in COVID-19. V lost 0 bases to trimming and J lost 2 bases, with 8 bases between them. CDR1 and CDR2 from the germline V gene are SGHTA and FQGNSA. The CDR3 runs 14 residues. Enrolled through a virtual design, the participants were between roughly 18 and 95 years of age and came from roughly 22 US areas. The table came from immunoSEQ multiplex PCR; TCRdb's copy has only in-frame clones and leaves some out. The sample gives 300,000 to 350,000 clones, 70% to 90% of which show up once; 2.2% is in the top ten. This TCR came from a man aged 30-40 years who had recovered from COVID-19. The chain combines TRBV7-2 with TRBJ2-7; possible D gene TRBD1, 5 bases. The sample taken for sequencing was PBMCs or T cells enriched from blood (not recorded which). The chain's CDR3 is CASSLARGPYEQYF. DNA for the CDR3: TGTGCCAGCAGCTTAGCTAGGGGCCCCTACGAGCAGTACTTC.